This T cell receptor beta chain was captured in a study of blood T cell repertoires in COVID-19. In the study overall: From the United States, Italy and Spain came samples of acute and convalescent COVID-19.

Germline lookup yields CDR1 MNHEY and CDR2 SVGAGI. Trimming took 8 bases from V and 4 from J; bases not matched to a gene: 11. The CDR3 sequence is 14 residues long. In the study's own analysis: Amplification from reference gene primers served as the basis for estimated nucleated cell counts. Some clones are missing from TCRdb's copy, which holds only in-frame ones; the method was immunoSEQ multiplex PCR. The V and J calls and clone size were taken over from that table, and D and trimming were inferred from the DNA. Of 120,000 or so clones listed, more than 75% were seen once; the top ten hold more than 1.5%. This clone was observed at least ten times.

The receptor was derived from a human donor in a cohort sampled during active COVID-19. The rearrangement uses TRBV6-5 and TRBJ2-7, with TRBD1 identical over 7 bases. The source material was peripheral blood. The CDR3 protein is CASEVDRAAYEQYF. CDR3 DNA sequence: TGTGCCAGCGAGGTCGACAGGGCCGCATACGAGCAGTACTTC.